The 12 T cell receptor beta chains below were found in one sample sequenced in a study of T cells after yellow fever vaccination. MiXCR, applied by TCRdb to the 5' RACE reads, yields one record per CDR3 protein. The profile shows roughly 85,000 distinct CDR3 sequences, less than 15% of them singletons. The starting material was CD8+ T cells not binding an NS4B(214-222) dextramer, sorted from PBMCs, obtained approximately 20 days after the first yellow fever vaccination. All receptors derive from a man aged 18 to 29 who received the YFV17D yellow fever vaccine.

This clonotype was seen a handful of times. This sequence joins TRBV29-1 and TRBJ2-2; D might be TRBD1 (6 bases). Trimming left V 7 bases short and J 2 bases short, with 11 bases between. This CDR3 spans 13 amino acids. The germline V gene encodes CDR1 SQVTM and CDR2 ANQGSEA. This chain's CDR3 is CSAPGQNTGELFF. CDR3 DNA sequence: TGCAGCGCACCGGGACAAAACACCGGGGAGCTGTTTTTT.

This clonotype was seen more than once but under ten times. CDR3 protein: CASSQGQVWIGIYF. In DNA, the CDR3 is TGTGCCAGCAGCCAGGGACAGGTCTGGATCGGCATATATTTT. The V and J genes are TRBV6-1 and TRBJ1-3, with 8 bases identical to TRBD1. CDR1 and CDR2 (germline): MNHNS, SASEGT. This CDR3 has 14 amino acids. With V trimmed by 6 bases and J by 12 bases, 13 bases remained unmatched.

This clonotype was recorded at least ten times. V is TRBV6-5 and J is TRBJ1-6; no firm D call. CDR1 and CDR2 from the germline V gene are MNHEY and SVGAGI. The CDR3 extends over 16 amino acids. V was pared by 3 bases and J by 4 bases, with 13 bases between. The CDR3: CASSYSPQSYNSPLHF. CDR3 in DNA: TGTGCCAGCAGTTATTCCCCCCAGTCTTATAATTCACCCCTCCACTTT.

J is TRBJ1-5 and V is TRBV9; 8 nucleotides line up with TRBD1. In germline, CDR1 is SGDLS, CDR2 YYNGEE. V shed 2 bases, J shed 4 bases, and the junction held 5 bases outside the gene matches. CDR3 length equals 15 residues. CDR3 protein: CASSVTGVQNQPQHF. The CDR3 DNA is TGTGCCAGCAGCGTGACAGGGGTGCAGAATCAGCCCCAGCATTTT.

The chain has TRBV4-3 and TRBJ2-3; 11 bases line up with TRBD1. This CDR3 has 16 amino acids. In germline, CDR1 is LGHNA, CDR2 YSLEER. V shed 0 bases and J 6 bases; nucleotides not matched to a gene: 5. The CDR3 nucleotides read TGCGCCAGCAGCCAAGATCGGACAGGGGGCGCGGATACGCAGTATTTT. Encoded protein: CASSQDRTGGADTQYF.

The chain employs TRBV11-3 and TRBJ2-2; the D gene is possibly TRBD1 (7 bases). The CDR3 loop spans 15 amino acids. Trimming left V 5 bases short and J 1 base short, with 11 bases between. CDR1 SGHNT and CDR2 YENEEA come from the germline V gene. This chain's CDR3 is CASSPQGGNTGELFF. CDR3 sequence (DNA): TGTGCCAGCAGCCCTCAGGGGGGGAACACCGGGGAGCTGTTTTTT.

This clonotype came up many times. This chain connects TRBV7-9 to TRBJ1-1; TRBD1 matches at 9 bases. CDR1 and CDR2 from the germline V gene are SEHNR and FQNEAQ (reference sequence). This CDR3 spans 16 amino acids. Trimming at V came to 5 bases and at J to 5 bases, leaving 12 bases not matched to a gene. DNA of the CDR3: TGTGCCAGCAGCCTTATAACAGGGGGCTCCCGGACTGAAGCTTTCTTT. Translation: CASSLITGGSRTEAFF.

Here the CDR3 reads CSVEDSLGGGGVNEQFF. For the CDR3, the DNA is TGCAGCGTTGAAGACTCCTTAGGAGGGGGCGGCGTTAATGAGCAGTTCTTC. The chain uses TRBV29-1 and TRBJ2-1, with D possibly TRBD1 on 7 matching bases. The CDR3 runs to 17 residues. In germline, CDR1 is SQVTM, CDR2 ANQGSEA. With 0 bases removed from V and 7 bases from J, the gap between germline ends came to 22 bases.

This chain links TRBV20-1 with TRBJ1-5; D might be TRBD1 (6 bases). Germline V CDR1 and CDR2: DFQATT, SNEGSKA (reference sequence). The CDR3 sequence is 15 residues long. V dropped 4 bases and J dropped 2 bases, with 15 bases sitting between them. CDR3 protein: CSAKKGGGGNQPQHF. The CDR3 DNA sequence: TGCAGTGCTAAGAAGGGGGGGGGTGGCAATCAGCCCCAGCATTTT.

This clonotype was seen a few times. CDR3 amino acids: CASSLGGTTYNEQFF. CDR3 in DNA: TGTGCCAGCAGCTTAGGCGGGACCACTTACAATGAGCAGTTCTTC. This sequence joins TRBV7-2 and TRBJ2-1, with D tentatively TRBD2 (6 bases). The V end was cut by 1 base, the J end by 4 bases, with 11 bases between. CDR1 SGHTA and CDR2 FQGNSA come from the germline V gene. CDR3 size: 15 residues.

This sequence joins TRBV7-9 and TRBJ1-1; the D is unclear. Trimming removed 5 bases at V and 1 base at J, with 17 bases between. CDR1 is SEHNR and CDR2 is FQNEAQ in the germline V gene (reference sequence). The CDR3 extends over 16 amino acids. CDR3 protein: CASSHGSHQTNTEAFF. The DNA for the CDR3 is TGTGCCAGCAGCCACGGGAGTCACCAGACGAACACTGAAGCTTTCTTT.

This clonotype was observed at least ten times. V is TRBV12-3 or TRBV12-4 and J is TRBJ2-7, with a weak D call TRBD1 (6 bases). Trimming removed 6 bases from V and 5 bases from J, with 17 bases in between. This CDR3 has 14 amino acids. As DNA, the CDR3 is TGTGCCAGCAGCAACGGGGCAGGGGTTCACGAGCAGTACTTC. Encoded protein: CASSNGAGVHEQYF.